These 14 T cell receptor beta chains share one sample of origin, sequenced in a study of technical replicates of blood from a handful of donors. This table comes from immunoSEQ multiplex PCR, and its TCRdb copy is limited to in-frame clones, with some not included. The sample shows 55,000 to 65,000 clones, 93% of them seen only once. Sequencing was carried out using PBMCs. Source of these receptors: a human donor in good health. Some clones in this sample may be carry-over from other donors' samples.

The V gene is TRBV7-2, the J gene TRBJ2-5, with D tentatively TRBD1 (6 bases). CDR1 and CDR2 from the germline V gene are SGHTA and FQGNSA. Trimming shortened V by 3 bases and J by 4 bases, and 18 bases separated the two germline ends. This CDR3 has 16 amino acids. The chain's CDR3 is CASSLGFTGLRETQYF. CDR3 nucleotide sequence: TGTGCCAGCAGCTTGGGGTTTACAGGGTTGCGAGAGACCCAGTACTTC.

V gene TRBV7-7 combines with J gene TRBJ2-1, with D perhaps TRBD2 (5 bases). The CDR3 is 13 amino acids. The ends were cut back, 1 base at V and 9 bases at J, with 10 bases in the middle. Per germline, CDR1 SSHAT and CDR2 FNYEAQ (reference sequence). The CDR3, as DNA: TGTGCCAGCAGCTTAGAACTAGGAGTTGAGCAGTTCTTC. It is translated as CASSLELGVEQFF. The full variable domain, its missing parts supplied by reference TRBV7-7 and TRBJ2-1, is GAGVSQSPRYKVTKRGQDVTLRCDPISSHATLYWYQQALGQGPEFLTYFNYEAQPDKSGLPSDRFSAERPEGSISTLTIQRTEQRDSAMYRCASSLELGVEQFFGPGTRLTVL.

The V and J genes are TRBV5-4 and TRBJ2-1, with 13 bases fitting TRBD2. V lost 3 bases and J lost 4; bases outside the gene matches: 1. Germline loops: CDR1 SGHNT, CDR2 YYREEE (reference sequence). The CDR3 has 15 amino acids. This CDR3 is CASSWTSGGYNEQFF. Here the CDR3 DNA reads TGTGCCAGCAGCTGGACTAGCGGGGGTTACAATGAGCAGTTCTTC.

CDR3 sequence (DNA): TGTGCCAGCAGCCCAGGGGACCGTGGGGTAGGAGGCTACACCTTC. Its translation is CASSPGDRGVGGYTF. This chain joins TRBV13 and TRBJ1-2; weak D call: TRBD1 (6 bases). V was trimmed by 5 bases and J by 8 bases, leaving 21 bases between them. The CDR3 loop spans 15 amino acids. Germline CDR1 PRHDT, CDR2 FYEKMQ (reference sequence).

The rearrangement uses TRBV15 and TRBJ2-5; TRBD1 might be the D (6 bases). Looked up from germline, CDR1 is LNHNV and CDR2 is YYDKDF (reference sequence). The CDR3 runs 15 residues. The V and J ends lost 1 base and 5 bases respectively, with 14 bases between them. CDR3 nucleotides: TGTGCCACCAGCAGAGCTACGACAGGCGGGGAGACCCAGTACTTC. Its protein product is CATSRATTGGETQYF.

This clone was detected only once. The chain uses TRBV7-2 and TRBJ2-1; D remains ambiguous. CDR3 length: 15 amino acids. V gave up 3 bases and J gave up 0 bases, with 9 bases separating them. Germline V gene lookup returns CDR1 SGHTA and CDR2 FQGNSA. CDR3 in amino acids: CASSFSTNSYNEQFF. The CDR3 nucleotides read TGTGCCAGCAGCTTCAGCACTAACTCCTACAATGAGCAGTTCTTC.

The V gene is TRBV6-5, the J gene TRBJ2-7; TRBD1 matches 8 bases. This CDR3 is built from 16 residues. With 0 bases clipped from V and 2 bases from J, the junction kept 6 bases outside the gene matches. CDR1 and CDR2 from the germline V gene are MNHEY and SVGAGI. CDR3 protein: CASSYSEAGGTYEQYF. The CDR3 nucleotides are TGTGCCAGCAGTTACTCGGAAGCAGGGGGCACCTACGAGCAGTACTTC.

The chain is built from TRBV6-5 and TRBJ2-7; 9 bases agree with TRBD2. The CDR3 is made up of 16 amino acids. After removal of 0 bases from V and 4 bases from J, the junction contained 7 bases not matched to a gene. Germline lookup yields CDR1 MNHEY and CDR2 SVGAGI. Here the CDR3 reads CASSYSSAGGVYEQYF. The CDR3 bases are TGTGCCAGCAGTTACTCGTCAGCGGGAGGTGTATACGAGCAGTACTTC.

This clone occurred once. V gene TRBV28 combines with J gene TRBJ1-2; 9 bases line up with TRBD1. This CDR3 is 18 amino acids long. Germline lookup yields CDR1 MDHEN and CDR2 SYDVKM. With V trimmed by 5 bases and J by 0 bases, 13 bases remained unmatched. This CDR3 is CASSTHAGTGLTNYGYTF. CDR3 DNA sequence: TGTGCCAGCAGTACTCACGCCGGGACAGGGCTGACTAACTATGGCTACACCTTC.

CDR3 residues: CASSFRDQPQHF. CDR3 in DNA: TGTGCCAGCAGCTTCAGGGATCAGCCCCAGCATTTT. The chain employs TRBV7-9 and TRBJ1-5, with D possibly matching TRBD1 (5 bases). Trimming cost V 3 bases and J 5 bases, with 5 bases left between them. Germline CDR1 reads SEHNR; CDR2 reads FQNEAQ (reference sequence). This CDR3 has 12 residues. The full variable domain, rest sourced from reference TRBV7-9 and TRBJ1-5, is DTGVSQNPRHKITKRGQNVTFRCDPISEHNRLYWYRQTLGQGPEFLTYFQNEAQLEKSRLLSDRFSAERPKGSFSTLEIQRTEQGDSAMYLCASSFRDQPQHFGDGTRLSIL.

V usage is TRBV29-1 and J usage is TRBJ1-5; D is unclear. The CDR3 covers 14 residues. Deletions cut 4 bases from V and 2 bases from J, with 12 bases between. Germline values: CDR1 SQVTM, CDR2 ANQGSEA. The CDR3 nucleotides read TGCAGCGTTGGCCCGGAGGCCGGCAATCAGCCCCAGCATTTT. The encoded protein is CSVGPEAGNQPQHF.

V gene TRBV29-1 combines with J gene TRBJ2-5; no clear D gene. The CDR3 runs 13 residues. Germline lookup yields CDR1 SQVTM and CDR2 ANQGSEA. V was shortened by 1 base and J by 3 bases, with 9 bases between the two germline ends. The CDR3 here is CSVEGHYKETQYF. CDR3 DNA: TGCAGCGTTGAAGGACATTACAAAGAGACCCAGTACTTC.

This sequence joins TRBV4-3 and TRBJ2-7, with D possibly matching TRBD2 (6 bases). Germline V lookup: CDR1 LGHNA, CDR2 YSLEER. Deletions cut 0 bases from V and 2 bases from J, with 14 bases between. The CDR3 consists of 16 residues. The CDR3 sequence: CASSQEGVGGTYEQYF. The CDR3 bases are TGCGCCAGCAGCCAAGAGGGGGTTGGAGGGACCTACGAGCAGTACTTC.

The chain joins TRBV15 to TRBJ1-1; maybe TRBD1 (5 bases). CDR1 LNHNV and CDR2 YYDKDF come from the germline V gene (reference sequence). Trimming took off 0 bases at V and 10 bases at J, with 12 bases between the two ends. The CDR3 spans 13 residues. CDR3: CATSRDRGQGAFF. As DNA, the CDR3 is TGTGCCACCAGCAGAGATCGTGGGCAGGGAGCTTTCTTT. Supplemented by reference TRBV15 and TRBJ1-1, the full variable domain reads DAMVIQNPRYQVTQFGKPVTLSCSQTLNHNVMYWYQQKSSQAPKLLFHYYDKDFNNEADTPDNFQSRRPNTSFCFLDIRSPGLGDTAMYLCATSRDRGQGAFFGQGTRLTVV.